These 14 T cell receptor beta chains were all obtained from the same sample, sequenced in a study of identical twins. One entry per CDR3 protein, called by TCRdb with MiXCR from the 5' RACE reads. The data show hundreds of thousands of distinct CDR3 sequences, 20% to 25% seen once. The data were also submitted as part of a second study, on T cells expressing NK-cell markers.

The sequenced sample was CD4+ T cells sorted from blood. These receptors were collected from a woman aged 18-35 years in good health.

The chain combines TRBV29-1 with TRBJ1-2; D is perhaps TRBD1 (6 bases). Trimming shortened V by 7 bases and J by 7 bases, and 16 bases separated the two germline ends. This CDR3 spans 12 amino acids. The germline CDR1 and CDR2 sequences are SQVTM and ANQGSEA. CDR3 residues: CSARGGHFGYTF. In nucleotides, the CDR3 is TGCAGCGCCCGGGGGGGGCACTTTGGCTACACCTTC.

This clonotype was detected only a few times. This chain connects TRBV6-1 to TRBJ2-3; D not certain. V lost 6 bases to trimming and J lost 2 bases, with 12 bases between them. Germline V lookup: CDR1 MNHNS, CDR2 SASEGT. The CDR3 sequence is 14 residues long. CDR3 in DNA: TGTGCCAGCAGCCCTTTACAGCTCACAGATACGCAGTATTTT. Amino acids: CASSPLQLTDTQYF.

This clonotype turned up a few times. The J gene is TRBJ2-1, the V gene TRBV10-2; 7 bases line up with TRBD2. V shed 6 bases and J 5 bases; nucleotides not matched to a gene: 7. Per germline, CDR1 WSHSY and CDR2 SAAADI. The CDR3 totals 14 residues. The CDR3 bases are TGCGCCAGCAGACGGGGAGGGCCGAACAATGAGCAGTTCTTC. Its protein product is CASRRGGPNNEQFF.

The chain combines TRBV10-3 with TRBJ1-2; D uncertain. V shed 5 bases and J shed 4 bases, with 11 bases lying between them. In germline, CDR1 is ENHRY, CDR2 SYGVKD. The CDR3 extends over 13 amino acids. CDR3 nucleotide sequence: TGTGCCATCAGTCCCGAGTCAGTCTATGGCTACACCTTC. It specifies CAISPESVYGYTF.

This clonotype was found a few times. The gene calls are TRBV20-1 and TRBJ2-1; tentative D call: TRBD2 (6 bases). Germline V lookup: CDR1 DFQATT, CDR2 SNEGSKA (reference sequence). Trimming took off 3 bases at V and 8 bases at J, with 11 bases between the two ends. The CDR3 is made up of 12 amino acids. The CDR3 DNA sequence: TGCAGTGCTAGGGCGGGGTTCTATGAGCAGTTCTTC. Encoded protein: CSARAGFYEQFF.

The chain joins TRBV3-1 to TRBJ1-1; no clear D gene. Germline V gene sequence: CDR1 LGHDT, CDR2 YNNKEL (reference sequence). The ends were cut back, 4 bases at V and 7 bases at J, with 19 bases in the middle. The CDR3 consists of 15 residues. As DNA, the CDR3 is TGTGCCAGCAGCCGAGGACGGGGAATACAGAGTGAAGCTTTCTTT. Translated, it gives CASSRGRGIQSEAFF. Supplemented by reference TRBV3-1 and TRBJ1-1, the full variable domain reads DTAVSQTPKYLVTQMGNDKSIKCEQNLGHDTMYWYKQDSKKFLKIMFSYNNKELIINETVPNRFSPKSPDKAHLNLHINSLELGDSAVYFCASSRGRGIQSEAFFGQGTRLTVV.

This clonotype has only a few counts. This chain uses TRBV6-1 with TRBJ1-1; a possible D gene is TRBD1 (6 bases). Germline loops: CDR1 MNHNS, CDR2 SASEGT. This CDR3 has 14 residues. V lost 6 bases, J lost 4 bases, and 15 bases lay in between. CDR3 in amino acids: CASSERRGVTEAFF. The DNA of the CDR3 is TGTGCCAGCAGCGAACGCAGGGGAGTCACTGAAGCTTTCTTT.

This clonotype was recorded a few times. The chain is built from TRBV15 and TRBJ2-1; 9 bases fit TRBD2. The V and J ends lost 5 bases and 4 bases, in that order; junction bases with no gene match: 6. CDR1 is LNHNV, CDR2 YYDKDF, per germline (reference sequence). This CDR3 is built from 15 residues. CDR3 protein: CATSSAGGPYNEQFF. The CDR3 DNA reads as TGTGCCACCAGCTCTGCGGGAGGGCCTTACAATGAGCAGTTCTTC.

There are many counts of this clonotype. V and J are TRBV7-2 and TRBJ1-2, with D hard to call. Germline assignment: CDR1 SGHTA and CDR2 FQGNSA. Deletions cut 2 bases from V and 7 bases from J, with 8 bases between. This CDR3 region has 12 residues. The CDR3 reads CASSLSPGGYTF. The CDR3 region has the DNA TGTGCCAGCAGCTTATCCCCCGGTGGCTACACCTTC.

The chain employs TRBV5-1 and TRBJ2-7, with TRBD2 matching 10 bases. The germline V gene has CDR1 SGHRS and CDR2 YFSETQ. V shed 6 bases, J shed 11 bases, and the junction held 11 bases outside the gene matches. The CDR3 runs to 13 residues. CDR3 sequence: CASTGTEREGKYF. CDR3 nucleotide sequence: TGCGCCAGCACCGGAACGGAGCGGGAGGGGAAGTACTTC.

This chain joins TRBV5-6 and TRBJ2-7; D is perhaps TRBD1 (5 bases). CDR3 size: 13 residues. Between the trimmed V and J ends, which lost 2 bases and 6 bases, there was a span of 12 bases. Germline CDR1 and CDR2: SGHDT and YYEEEE. The CDR3 coding sequence is TGTGCCAGCAGCTTACTTTCCCAGGGCGAGCAGTACTTC. Protein sequence: CASSLLSQGEQYF.

V gene TRBV10-3 combines with J gene TRBJ2-1, with 9 nucleotides matching TRBD2. The CDR3 has 14 residues. The ends lost 6 bases at V and 5 bases at J; junction bases unmatched: 5. CDR1 ENHRY and CDR2 SYGVKD come from the germline V gene. CDR3 nucleotide sequence: TGTGCCATCAGGGCGACTAGCGGTAACAATGAGCAGTTCTTC. Protein: CAIRATSGNNEQFF.

The chain joins TRBV12-3 or TRBV12-4 to TRBJ1-3; 7 bases match TRBD1. V was pared by 3 bases and J by 3 bases, with 8 bases of the junction left unmatched. The CDR3 length is 16 residues. CDR3 sequence reads: CASSFGRGRGGNTIYF. The CDR3 coding sequence is TGTGCCAGCAGTTTCGGAAGGGGGCGAGGTGGAAACACCATATATTTT.

This sequence joins TRBV27 and TRBJ1-1, with D possibly TRBD1 on 5 matching bases. Trimming shortened V by 5 bases and J by 6 bases, and 13 bases separated the two germline ends. Germline V gene data show CDR1 as MNHEY and CDR2 as SMNVEV (reference sequence). CDR3 length: 13 residues. In nucleotides, the CDR3 is TGTGCCAGCAGTCGACGGCAGGGTTCTGAAGCTTTCTTT. Translated: CASSRRQGSEAFF.